This T cell receptor (beta chain) was identified during a study of CD8+ T cells in alopecia areata. About the study: A regimen of oral tofacitinib, 5 to 10 mg twice daily, was given to treated patients. Study findings and constraints: Clonality was higher in lesional than normal scalp, especially in alopecia totalis/universalis. Any link of baseline CD8+ expansion to response, resting on one nonresponder, remains uncertain.

Extracted from the samples, RNA was reverse transcribed into cDNA to serve as the sequencing template. The data were produced by immunoSEQ multiplex PCR, yet TCRdb's version contains in-frame clones alone and is incomplete. The table lists about 190,000 clones, roughly three fifths of them singletons. Treatment: oral pan-JAK inhibitor, 5-10 mg twice daily. Alopecia areata patients provided lesional scalp punch biopsies and peripheral blood, both collected for the study. This clone was seen more than once but under ten times. The antigen remains undetermined. The sequencing here drew on CD8+ T cells sorted from blood, taken at week 24, from a patient treated with tofacitinib. This TCR derives from a human donor with alopecia areata.

CDR3 amino acids: CASSPPRLTANYGYTF. DNA of the CDR3: TGTGCCAGCAGCCCCCCCCGTTTGACAGCAAACTATGGCTACACCTTC. This chain connects TRBV7-9 to TRBJ1-2; D is possibly TRBD1 (5 bases). The CDR3 is 16 amino acids. Germline-derived CDR1 and CDR2 are SEHNR and FQNEAQ (reference sequence). Trimming removed 5 bases from V and 2 bases from J, with 18 bases in between.